This paragraph reports one T cell receptor beta chain. The antigen is undetermined. The sample is drawn from a study of cytomegalovirus exposure and HLA in healthy donors. Whole-study findings and limits: The later analysis indicated that the majority of CMV-associated TCR beta chains appeared HLA-restricted. As confirmed in vitro, a few CMV-associated chains were specific for CMV antigens. Highest at DRB1 and lowest at HLA-C, TCR association rates differed among HLA loci in a later analysis.

Germline CDR1 reads SGHDN; CDR2 reads FVKESK. Trimming removed 4 bases from V and 8 bases from J; junction bases left unmatched: 13. The CDR3 sequence is 16 residues long. The primer mix had 60 Vbeta and 13 Jbeta primers. TCRdb's copy holds only in-frame clones and misses some; the assay was immunoSEQ multiplex PCR. The sample consists of over 110,000 clones, roughly 74% of them appearing once. The material sequenced was PBMCs. V usage is TRBV14 and J usage is TRBJ1-2, with 10 bases that match TRBD1. This clonotype was sampled from a woman in her thirties or forties in good health and CMV-seropositive. The CDR3 reads CASSPGQGRSVWGYTF. As DNA, the CDR3 is TGTGCCAGCAGCCCGGGACAGGGGAGGTCGGTTTGGGGCTACACCTTC.